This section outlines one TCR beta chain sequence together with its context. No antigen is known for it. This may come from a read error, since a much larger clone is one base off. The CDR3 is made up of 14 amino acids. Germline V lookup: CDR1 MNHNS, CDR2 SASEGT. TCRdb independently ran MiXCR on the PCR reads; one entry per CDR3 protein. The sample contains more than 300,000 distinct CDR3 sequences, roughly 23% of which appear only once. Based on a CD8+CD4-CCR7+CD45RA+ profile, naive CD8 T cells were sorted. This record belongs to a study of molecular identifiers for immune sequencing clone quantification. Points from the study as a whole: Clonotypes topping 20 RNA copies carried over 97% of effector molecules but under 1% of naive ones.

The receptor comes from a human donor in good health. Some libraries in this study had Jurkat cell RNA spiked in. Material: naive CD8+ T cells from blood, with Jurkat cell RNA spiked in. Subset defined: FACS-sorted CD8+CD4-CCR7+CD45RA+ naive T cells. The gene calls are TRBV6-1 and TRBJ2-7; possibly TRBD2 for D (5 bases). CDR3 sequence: CATFGNPGIYEQCF. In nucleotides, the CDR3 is TGTGCCACATTCGGCAACCCCGGGATCTACGAGCAGTGCTTC.